The present entry profiles one T cell receptor beta chain with its context. This clonotype was seen at least ten times. Its cognate antigen has yet to be identified. No clone much larger than this one lies a single base away; base qualities are absent. cDNA synthesis used template-switch 5'RACE with a primer carrying a 10-nucleotide random unique molecular identifier tagging each TCR transcript. Each sequencing run produced over 200 million TCR-beta sequences covering 15-18 subjects. The RNeasy kit was used for extraction of total RNA. Using the KAPA Real-time Library Amplification kit, TCR-beta VDJ regions were amplified with primers for the TCR constant region and the 5'RACE anchor. Sample indexes and Illumina adaptors were added in a first PCR, after which library yield was increased in a second PCR. The roughly 650 bp TCR product was size-selected on a 2% E-gel SizeSelection system after Ampure bead purification. Before pooling, library quality was assessed on a Bioanalyzer, concentration was determined with Qubit, and library quantification was performed with the Kapa Library Quantification kit. An Illumina HiSeq 2500 sequenced the libraries paired-end 2 x 150 bp. To increase sequence diversity, roughly 24-31% phiX was spiked into each library pool. Per the original workflow: The quality-filtered reads were processed with the UMI-based MiGEC pipeline, whose error correction step removed more than 80% of the raw TCR sequences. VDJ genes were aligned to IMGT germline references, and each clonotype was defined by a unique CDR3 amino acid sequence together with V-J genes. Clonal expansion, Shannon diversity and CDR3 relatedness were evaluated with VDJtools (CalcPairwiseDistances, ClusterSamples), while phylogenetic trees were built in CLCbio workbench. Using coefficient-of-variation modelling across technical triplicates, the study counted a clone as expanded if it had at least 8 unique UMIs. TCRdb cleaned the public reads at Q25 with fastp, built clones with MiXCR and kept in-frame beta chains. Identical CDR3 proteins give one entry, which carries the most common genes and DNA. For this entry, the V and J calls and clone size follow TCRdb and not the study's own pipeline. Here the sample has some 37,000 distinct CDR3 sequences; around 3.1% occur a single time. The ten largest clones represent about 8.3% of the sample.

The CDR3, from cysteine to phenylalanine, totals 15 residues. Here the CDR3 DNA is all that survives: 45 bases in frame from base 1. The junction carries 20 bases between V and J, which are trimmed by 3 bases and 8 bases respectively. CDR1 and CDR2 (SGHRS, YFSETQ) derive from the germline V gene. These data belong to a study of neurological immune-mediated disorders (dated by TCRdb to between 2018 and 2020). About the investigation overall: Among the roughly 34 multiple sclerosis patients, relapsing-remitting MS was present in around 31 and secondary progressive MS was present in 3. The cohort comprised roughly 70 subjects: 14 HAM/TSP patients, 35 or so multiple sclerosis patients and about 20 healthy controls. Longitudinal HAM/TSP and healthy donors had 3 time-points each (about 3-45 month intervals). Peripheral blood TCR-beta repertoires from HTLV-I-associated myelopathy (HAM/TSP) patients, multiple sclerosis patients and healthy controls were compared by UMI-based sequencing. Alongside PBMC samples, the set of fewer than 110 TCR-beta libraries contained longitudinal samples, technical triplicates, and paired CD4+ and CD8+ T-cell subsets that had been sorted. What the research found in general, with its limitations: No identical CDR3 amino acid sequences were shared among expanded clones across subjects, suggesting private TCR-beta repertoires in all groups. TCR clonal expansion was highest in HAM/TSP patients and lowest in MS patients, with MS patients falling below even healthy controls. Phylogenetic analysis grouped repertoires from 18 of 34 MS patients into a cluster of related CDR3 sequences, suggesting a possible repertoire-level signature. No association of the MS cluster with clinical or MRI features was observed, and the need for larger cohorts was stated by the authors.

What this sample's time point label stands for: longitudinal time-point 1 (baseline). For unsorted PBMC libraries, 2 million PBMCs were used after storage in RNAlater at -80 degrees C until RNA extraction. The multiple sclerosis patients were enrolled in a US clinical protocol that evaluated disease progression with magnetic resonance imaging. PBMCs were separated from peripheral blood using Ficoll-Hypaque density gradient centrifugation and then cryopreserved in liquid nitrogen. This TCR derives from a woman aged 55 to 70 with multiple sclerosis. Sample: PBMCs. This receptor chain uses TRBV5-1 and TRBJ1-2; 5 matching bases give a weak D call of TRBD1. In nucleotide form, the sequence is TGCGCCAGCAGCTATTACGGGACTCCCGCCGGAGGCTACACCTTC. It encodes CASSYYGTPAGGYTF.